A selection of T cell receptor beta chains follows, all from one sample in a study of T cell repertoires in cytomegalovirus infection. MiXCR, applied by TCRdb to the reads, yields one record per CDR3 protein. The sample records some 450,000 distinct CDR3 sequences, approximately 31% being singletons. The specimen was PBMCs. The source of these receptors is a human donor in good health (CMV status not recorded). Some clones in this sample may be carry-over from other donors' samples. Both conserved end residues are part of each CDR3. The D gene is left open where the match is weak. Clone size is shown for a subset of rows, as once, few, many or a class of expanded clone.

DNA | CDR3 | V | length | D | size | J
TGTGCCAGCAGTTACTCGGCCGGGGGAGGTACCTACGAGCAGTACTTC | CASSYSAGGGTYEQYF | TRBV6-2/TRBV6-3 | 16 | - | - | TRBJ2-7
TGTGCCAGCAGCACCAGGACAGGCCGCTCTAACTATGGCTACACCTTC | CASSTRTGRSNYGYTF | TRBV5-4 | 16 | TRBD1 | few | TRBJ1-2
TGTGCCAGCACCCGGACAGGGGTGAATCAGCCCCAGCATTTT | CASTRTGVNQPQHF | TRBV5-6 | 14 | TRBD1 | - | TRBJ1-5
TGTGCCAGTAGCAACACGAGCCTAGCGGGGGGCCATCAAGAGACCCAGTACTTC | CASSNTSLAGGHQETQYF | TRBV28 | 18 | TRBD2 | - | TRBJ2-5
TGTGCCAGCAGCGCTAGCCCTGAGCAGTTCTTC | CASSASPEQFF | TRBV11-1 | 11 | - | many | TRBJ2-1
TGTGCCAGCAGCTTAAAAGCTGGGGAAGTTTCTGGAAACACCATATATTTT | CASSLKAGEVSGNTIYF | TRBV7-9 | 17 | - | many | TRBJ1-3
TGCAGTGCTTTGGAGGTTGTTATGCAGCCCCAGCATTTT | CSALEVVMQPQHF | TRBV20-1 | 13 | - | - | TRBJ1-5
TGTGCCAGCAGCTCCGGGGGCGGATCCTATGGCTACACCTTC | CASSSGGGSYGYTF | TRBV7-2 | 14 | - | many | TRBJ1-2
TGCAGTGCCGATAGCGGTAATGAGCAGTTCTTC | CSADSGNEQFF | TRBV20-1 | 11 | - | once | TRBJ2-1
TGCGCCAGCAGCCAAGATCCCCAGGGGCGCGAAAAACTGTTTTTT | CASSQDPQGREKLFF | TRBV4-3 | 15 | - | - | TRBJ1-4
TGTGCCAGCAGTTTGGGTTGGAGGAGACAGGGGAAGAACACTGAAGCTTTCTTT | CASSLGWRRQGKNTEAFF | TRBV6-1 | 18 | TRBD1 | - | TRBJ1-1
TGTGCCAGCAGTTTCTTGGGGACAGGGGAAGATACCCAGTACTTC | CASSFLGTGEDTQYF | TRBV28 | 15 | TRBD1 | - | TRBJ2-5